This entry is about one T cell receptor beta chain. The antigen is unknown. Germline CDR1 and CDR2: MNHEY and SMNVEV (reference sequence). J gave up 4 bases and V 2 bases, and 4 bases lay outside the gene matches. This CDR3 has 16 residues. The sample originates from a study of cytomegalovirus exposure and HLA in healthy donors. General study points: V- and J-gene trimming of TCR beta was linked (in a later analysis) to a missense DCLRE1C variant. It was likely that a cluster of highly shared sequence variants was a sequencing artifact.

PCR employed 60 Vbeta and 13 Jbeta primers. The assay was immunoSEQ multiplex PCR, and TCRdb's table has in-frame clones only and misses some. The specimen's table records 150,000 or so clones. V usage is TRBV27 and J usage is TRBJ1-5, with 11 bases aligning to TRBD1. The sequenced sample consisted of PBMCs. This clonotype was sampled from a man between 18 and 29 years old in good health and CMV-seronegative. CDR3 DNA: TGTGCCAGCAGTTTAGGGACAGGGGGTAATAATCAGCCCCAGCATTTT. It translates to CASSLGTGGNNQPQHF.